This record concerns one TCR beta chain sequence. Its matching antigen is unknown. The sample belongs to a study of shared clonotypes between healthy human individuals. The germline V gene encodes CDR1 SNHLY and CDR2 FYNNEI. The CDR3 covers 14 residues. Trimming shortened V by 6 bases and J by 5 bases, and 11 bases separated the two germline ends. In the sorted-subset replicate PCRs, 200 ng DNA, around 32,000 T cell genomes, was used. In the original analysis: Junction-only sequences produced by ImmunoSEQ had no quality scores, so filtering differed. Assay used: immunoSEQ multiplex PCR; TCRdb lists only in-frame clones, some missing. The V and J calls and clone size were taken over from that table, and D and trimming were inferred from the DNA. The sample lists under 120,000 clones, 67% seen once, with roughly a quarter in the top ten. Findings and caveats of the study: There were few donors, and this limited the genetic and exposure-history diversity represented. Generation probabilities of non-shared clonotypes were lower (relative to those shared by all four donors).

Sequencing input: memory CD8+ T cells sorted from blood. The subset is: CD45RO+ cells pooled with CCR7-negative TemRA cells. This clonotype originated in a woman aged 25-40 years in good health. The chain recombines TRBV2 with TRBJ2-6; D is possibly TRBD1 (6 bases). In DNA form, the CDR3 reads TGTGCCAGCAGCAAGGACAGACGGGCCAACGTCCTGACTTTC. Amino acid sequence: CASSKDRRANVLTF.